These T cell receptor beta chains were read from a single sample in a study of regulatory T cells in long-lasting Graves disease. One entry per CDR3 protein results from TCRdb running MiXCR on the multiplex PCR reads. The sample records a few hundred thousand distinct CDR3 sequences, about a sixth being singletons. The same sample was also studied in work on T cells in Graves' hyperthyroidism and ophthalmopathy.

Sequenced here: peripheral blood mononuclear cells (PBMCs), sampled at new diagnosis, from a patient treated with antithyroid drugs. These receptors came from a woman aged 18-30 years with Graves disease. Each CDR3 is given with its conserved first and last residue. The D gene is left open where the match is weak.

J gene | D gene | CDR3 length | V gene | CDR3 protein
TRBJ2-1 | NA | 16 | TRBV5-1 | CASSFMDSRSYNEQFF
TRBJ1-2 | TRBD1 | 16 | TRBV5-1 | CASSLGGQGGVYGYTF
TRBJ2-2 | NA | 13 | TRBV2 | CASSPADTGELFF
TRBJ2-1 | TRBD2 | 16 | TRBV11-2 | CASRATGGAGRNEQFF
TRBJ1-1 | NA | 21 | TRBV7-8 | CASSLWTETSGRVAAGTEAFF
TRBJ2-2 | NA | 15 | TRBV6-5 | CASSYKPRGAGELFF
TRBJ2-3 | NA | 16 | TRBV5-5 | CASSLGGTITADTQYF
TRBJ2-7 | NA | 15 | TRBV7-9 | CASSHGLGSSYEQYF
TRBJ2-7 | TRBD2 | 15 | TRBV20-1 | CSARSAGGEGLEQYF
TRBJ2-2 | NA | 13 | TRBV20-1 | CSAEQANTGELFF
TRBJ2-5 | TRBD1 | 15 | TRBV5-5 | CASSLGQGVGATQYF
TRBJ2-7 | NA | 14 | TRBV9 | CASSVGKGVDEQYF
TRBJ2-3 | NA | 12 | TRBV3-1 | CASSPSGNTQYF
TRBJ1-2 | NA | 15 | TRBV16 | CASSQAQGVLYGYTF
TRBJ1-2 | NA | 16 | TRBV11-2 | CASSLAPGGVHYGYTF
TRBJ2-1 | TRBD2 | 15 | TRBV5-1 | CASSLGGGTSGRQFF